A single sample gave rise to the 29 T cell receptor beta chains below, sequenced in a study of T cell responses to AZD1222 COVID-19 vaccine. Method: immunoSEQ multiplex PCR; TCRdb's copy keeps in-frame clones and lacks some. This sample has about 120,000 clones, with roughly 90% found just once. Sequenced material: peripheral blood, taken 28 days after the second AZD1222 dose. Receptor source: an adult who received the AZD1222 COVID-19 vaccine.

The CDR3: CASGGGGGPDTQYF. The CDR3 nucleotides are TGCGCCAGCGGAGGTGGGGGAGGGCCAGATACGCAGTATTTT. The chain has TRBV10-1 and TRBJ2-3; 7 positions match TRBD2. Germline assignment: CDR1 WNHNN and CDR2 SYGVQD (reference sequence). The CDR3 runs to 14 residues. The ends lost 8 bases at V and 4 bases at J; junction bases unmatched: 9.

This chain connects TRBV5-5 to TRBJ1-3; D may be TRBD1 (6 bases). Trimming pared 2 bases from V and 0 bases from J, leaving 15 bases between. CDR1 and CDR2 from the germline V gene are SGHKS and YYEKEE (reference sequence). The CDR3 has 17 amino acids. The CDR3 sequence is CASSFWDTTYSGNTIYF. The CDR3 DNA reads as TGTGCCAGCAGCTTCTGGGACACCACCTACTCTGGAAACACCATATATTTT.

As DNA, the CDR3 is TGTGCCAGCAACAATCGGGCAGTACTCGGAGAGACCCAGTACTTC. This codes for CASNNRAVLGETQYF. The V call is TRBV7-9, the J call TRBJ2-5; D is ambiguous. The CDR3 is made up of 15 amino acids. Trimming left V 7 bases short and J 4 bases short, with 19 bases between. Germline loops: CDR1 SEHNR, CDR2 FQNEAQ (reference sequence).

The CDR3 protein is CASRGSYEQYF. CDR3 nucleotide sequence: TGTGCCAGCAGAGGGTCCTACGAGCAGTACTTC. V and J are TRBV2 and TRBJ2-7; D gene ambiguous. The CDR3 runs to 11 residues. Germline V CDR1 and CDR2: SNHLY, FYNNEI. Trimming removed 6 bases from V and 1 base from J, with 4 bases in between.

V and J are TRBV3-1 (or the pseudogene TRBV3-2) and TRBJ2-4; D gene uncertain. Trimming pared 0 bases from V and 6 bases from J, leaving 9 bases between. Germline CDR1 is LGHDT and CDR2 is YNNKEL (reference sequence). CDR3 length: 14 residues. The chain's CDR3 is CASSQDLVLNIQYF. The CDR3 DNA reads TGTGCCAGCAGCCAAGATTTGGTACTAAACATTCAGTACTTC.

The CDR3, as DNA: TGTGCCAGTAGTACCGGACTAGCGGGAGTAAGGTACAATGAGCAGTTCTTC. It translates to CASSTGLAGVRYNEQFF. The rearrangement links TRBV19 to TRBJ2-1, with 13 positions matching TRBD2. V lost 4 bases to trimming and J lost 4 bases; unmatched junction nucleotides: 7. Germline-derived CDR1 and CDR2 are LNHDA and SQIVND (reference sequence). CDR3 length: 17 amino acids.

This rearrangement joins TRBV12-3 or TRBV12-4 to TRBJ1-1; 7 positions match TRBD1. Trimming took 2 bases from V and 8 from J; bases not matched to a gene: 2. The CDR3 runs 12 residues. The CDR3: CASSLPGGEAFF. Here the CDR3 DNA reads TGTGCCAGCAGTTTACCAGGGGGGGAAGCTTTCTTT.

The genes are TRBV19 and TRBJ2-7, with D tentatively TRBD1 or TRBD2 (5 bases each). Looked up from germline, CDR1 is LNHDA and CDR2 is SQIVND (reference sequence). V lost 3 bases to trimming and J lost 3 bases, with 12 bases between them. The CDR3 has 14 amino acids. The CDR3 loop is CASSIRDARYEQYF. The CDR3 nucleotides read TGTGCCAGTAGTATCCGGGACGCCCGCTACGAGCAGTACTTC. Full variable domain (rest looked up from reference TRBV19 and TRBJ2-7): DGGITQSPKYLFRKEGQNVTLSCEQNLNHDAMYWYRQDPGQGLRLIYYSQIVNDFQKGDIAEGYSVSREKKESFPLTVTSAQKNPTAFYLCASSIRDARYEQYFGPGTRLTVT.

The gene calls are TRBV9 and TRBJ2-1, with D possibly TRBD2 on 6 matching bases. V was cut by 0 bases and J by 8 bases, with 15 bases left in between. There are 15 residues in the CDR3. Germline V gene lookup returns CDR1 SGDLS and CDR2 YYNGEE. Written as DNA, the CDR3 is TGTGCCAGCAGCGTAGGCCGGGGCGGGGTCGATGAGCAGTTCTTC. This gives the protein CASSVGRGGVDEQFF.

This chain joins TRBV5-6 and TRBJ1-2; D is uncertain. The CDR3 contains 17 residues. V lost 0 bases and J 2 bases, leaving 17 bases between the germline ends. CDR1 and CDR2 (germline): SGHDT, YYEEEE. The CDR3 DNA reads TGTGCCAGCAGCTTGGTGCCAGCTATAGCCGGGAACTATGGCTACACCTTC. This encodes CASSLVPAIAGNYGYTF. The full variable domain, its missing parts supplied by reference TRBV5-6 and TRBJ1-2, is DAGVTQSPTHLIKTRGQQVTLRCSPKSGHDTVSWYQQALGQGPQFIFQYYEEEERQRGNFPDRFSGHQFPNYSSELNVNALLLGDSALYLCASSLVPAIAGNYGYTFGSGTRLTVV.

This chain joins TRBV28 and TRBJ2-7, with 10 positions matching TRBD2. The CDR3 runs to 17 residues. The V gene end was trimmed by 2 bases and the J gene end by 0 bases; junction bases not matched to a gene: 7. Per the germline V gene, CDR1 is MDHEN and CDR2 is SYDVKM. The CDR3 loop is CASSLALAGVLSYEQYF. The CDR3 DNA sequence: TGTGCCAGCAGTTTAGCCCTAGCGGGAGTTCTCTCCTACGAGCAGTACTTC.

This chain uses TRBV18 with TRBJ2-7; possibly TRBD1 or TRBD2 for D (5 bases each). The germline V gene has CDR1 KGHSH and CDR2 LQKENI. Trimming stripped 1 base from V and 0 bases from J, with 10 bases between. The CDR3 has 15 residues. The CDR3 sequence is CASSPRGYISYEQYF. The CDR3, as DNA: TGTGCCAGCTCACCACGGGGGTACATCTCCTACGAGCAGTACTTC.

The rearrangement uses TRBV27 and TRBJ2-7; D gene ambiguous. From germline, CDR1 is MNHEY and CDR2 SMNVEV (reference sequence). The CDR3 is made up of 13 amino acids. V was shortened by 5 bases and J by 7 bases, with 15 bases between the two germline ends. As DNA, the CDR3 is TGTGCCAGCAGTGGCCGGCCCTCTAGGGAGCAGTACTTC. Its translation is CASSGRPSREQYF.

This chain connects TRBV3-1 (or the pseudogene TRBV3-2) to TRBJ2-5, with 8 bases lining up with TRBD2. J was trimmed by 2 bases and V by 0 bases; bases with no gene match: 2. Germline V gene sequence: CDR1 LGHDT, CDR2 YNNKEL (reference sequence). The CDR3 has 15 amino acids. CDR3 residues: CASSQDSGAQETQYF. The CDR3 DNA sequence: TGTGCCAGCAGCCAAGATAGCGGGGCTCAAGAGACCCAGTACTTC.

This chain uses TRBV6-2 or TRBV6-3 with TRBJ1-2; a possible D gene is TRBD1 (5 bases). The CDR3 has 13 amino acids. Germline V lookup: CDR1 MNHEY, CDR2 SVGEGT. Deletions cut 2 bases from V and 8 bases from J, with 12 bases between. The CDR3, as DNA: TGTGCCAGCAGTTACATCGGGGCAAACGGCTACACCTTC. It is translated as CASSYIGANGYTF.

Turning to this clone: Other DNA variants within this sample encode the same CDR3. V gene TRBV7-2 combines with J gene TRBJ1-1; D is undetermined. Trimming removed 0 bases from V and 4 bases from J, with 6 bases in between. The CDR3 extends over 13 amino acids. Germline CDR1 SGHTA, CDR2 FQGNSA. The CDR3 is CASSLAEGTEAFF. CDR3 DNA sequence: TGTGCCAGCAGCTTAGCTGAGGGCACTGAAGCTTTCTTT.

The rearrangement joins TRBV19 to TRBJ2-7, with 10 bases identical to TRBD2. J lost 0 bases, V lost 5 bases, and 7 bases had no gene match. From germline, CDR1 is LNHDA and CDR2 SQIVND (reference sequence). The CDR3 loop spans 16 amino acids. The DNA of the CDR3 is TGTGCCAGTAGTGCTGGACTAGCGGACTCCTCCTACGAGCAGTACTTC. Translation gives CASSAGLADSSYEQYF.

This chain joins TRBV4-1 and TRBJ1-1; D unclear. Germline V gives CDR1 MGHRA, CDR2 YSYEKL. This CDR3 comprises 15 residues. The V end lost 4 bases, the J end lost 0 bases, and 12 bases lay between the germline ends. This chain's CDR3 is CASSPRHQLNTEAFF. CDR3 in DNA: TGCGCCAGCAGCCCCCGTCACCAGCTGAACACTGAAGCTTTCTTT.

The chain recombines TRBV7-3 with TRBJ2-1; TRBD2 matches 7 bases. Trimming took 0 bases from V and 4 from J; bases not matched to a gene: 0. The germline V gene has CDR1 SGHTA and CDR2 FQGTGA. CDR3 length equals 14 residues. The CDR3 sequence is CASSLTSGYNEQFF. DNA for the CDR3: TGTGCCAGCAGCTTAACTAGCGGGTACAATGAGCAGTTCTTC.

The chain is built from TRBV19 and TRBJ1-1; D not certain. V lost 5 bases and J lost 7, with 17 bases in between. There are 14 residues in the CDR3. Germline-derived CDR1 and CDR2 are LNHDA and SQIVND (reference sequence). The CDR3 loop reads CASSFSVSGGEAFF. In DNA form, the CDR3 reads TGTGCCAGTAGTTTCAGTGTCTCGGGAGGTGAAGCTTTCTTT.

The sample holds one count of this clone. J is TRBJ2-1 and V is TRBV28; a possible D gene is TRBD2 (5 bases). Germline lookup yields CDR1 MDHEN and CDR2 SYDVKM. This CDR3 has 14 residues. Trimming took off 2 bases at V and 8 bases at J, with 13 bases between the two ends. The CDR3 DNA follows: TGTGCCAGCAGTTTAACCCTAGCTTCGGATGAGCAGTTCTTC. The encoded protein is CASSLTLASDEQFF.

The rearrangement links TRBV6-5 to TRBJ2-7; D unclear. The CDR3 sequence is 13 residues long. Per germline, CDR1 MNHEY and CDR2 SVGAGI. Between the trimmed V and J ends, which lost 5 bases and 3 bases, there was a span of 11 bases. This chain's CDR3 is CASSLLEFYEQYF. CDR3 nucleotides: TGTGCCAGCAGTCTTCTAGAATTCTACGAGCAGTACTTC.

The J gene is TRBJ2-7, the V gene TRBV24-1, with TRBD2 as a possible D gene (6 bases). CDR1 and CDR2 from the germline V gene are KGHDR and SFDVKD. The CDR3 is 12 residues long. V was pared by 7 bases and J by 4 bases, with 10 bases between. The CDR3 DNA reads as TGTGCCACCAGCAGCGGGCCTTACGAGCAGTACTTC. This codes for CATSSGPYEQYF.

This clone was seen once. This chain connects TRBV28 to TRBJ2-3; D remains unclear. CDR1 is MDHEN, CDR2 SYDVKM, per germline. The CDR3 is 15 amino acids. V was cut by 3 bases and J by 0 bases, with 10 bases left in between. The CDR3: CASSFRGSSTDTQYF. The CDR3 nucleotides read TGTGCCAGCAGTTTCCGCGGTTCTAGCACAGATACGCAGTATTTT. The whole variable domain, filled in from reference TRBV28 and TRBJ2-3, reads DVKVTQSSRYLVKRTGEKVFLECVQDMDHENMFWYRQDPGLGLRLIYFSYDVKMKEKGDIPEGYSVSREKKERFSLILESASTNQTSMYLCASSFRGSSTDTQYFGPGTRLTVL.

This chain joins TRBV7-8 and TRBJ1-1; D is ambiguous. Germline V CDR1 and CDR2: SGHVS, FQNEAQ. Trimming removed 3 bases from V and 3 bases from J, with 11 bases in between. The CDR3 spans 14 residues. CDR3 loop: CASSLRGSDTEAFF. CDR3 sequence (DNA): TGTGCCAGCAGCTTGCGAGGGTCAGACACTGAAGCTTTCTTT.

The chain recombines TRBV30 with TRBJ2-1, with 8 bases aligning to TRBD1. The germline CDR1 and CDR2 sequences are GTSNPN and SVGIG (reference sequence). The CDR3 runs 13 residues. Losses at the gene ends were 7 bases for V and 2 bases for J; bases not matched to a gene: 4. The DNA for the CDR3 is TGTGCCTTGAGGACAGGGACCTACAATGAGCAGTTCTTC. Its protein is CALRTGTYNEQFF.

The chain is built from TRBV28 and TRBJ2-3, with 9 nucleotides matching TRBD2. V lost 5 bases to trimming and J lost 3 bases; unmatched junction nucleotides: 9. There are 16 residues in the CDR3. Germline V gene data show CDR1 as MDHEN and CDR2 as SYDVKM. This CDR3 reads CASSLGTSLMTDTQYF. CDR3 nucleotide sequence: TGTGCCAGCAGTCTCGGGACTAGCCTAATGACAGATACGCAGTATTTT.

The chain couples TRBV5-4 to TRBJ1-2; a possible D gene is TRBD1 (6 bases). This CDR3 comprises 13 residues. Germline V gives CDR1 SGHNT, CDR2 YYREEE (reference sequence). V was clipped by 0 bases and J by 7 bases, with 10 bases between them. In DNA, the CDR3 is TGTGCCAGCAGCTTGGTACAGGGAGGTGGCTACACCTTC. This encodes CASSLVQGGGYTF.

The gene calls are TRBV30 and TRBJ2-7, with TRBD1 matching 8 bases. V shed 0 bases and J 3 bases; nucleotides not matched to a gene: 4. This CDR3 region has 14 residues. Germline V lookup: CDR1 GTSNPN, CDR2 SVGIG (reference sequence). CDR3 sequence: CAWSVGGTGYEQYF. Here the CDR3 DNA reads TGTGCCTGGAGTGTAGGGGGGACAGGCTACGAGCAGTACTTC.